This passage covers 22 T cell receptor beta chains from one sample sequenced in a study of blood T cell repertoires in COVID-19. Measured with immunoSEQ multiplex PCR; TCRdb has only the in-frame clones, and not every one. The top ten clones hold 25% of a sample with about 27,000 clones, 83% of them seen once. The material sequenced was peripheral blood. These receptors were taken from a man aged 65 to 85 with active COVID-19.

The genes are TRBV11-2 and TRBJ2-4, with a possible D match to TRBD2 (7 bases). Germline V gene sequence: CDR1 SGHAT, CDR2 FQNNGV. The CDR3 runs 14 residues. Trimming took off 5 bases at V and 14 bases at J, with 22 bases between the two ends. CDR3 in amino acids: CASSPSGWGLAEYF. CDR3 bases: TGTGCCAGCAGCCCCTCCGGGTGGGGGCTAGCGGAGTACTTC.

This chain uses TRBV20-1 with TRBJ1-4, with TRBD1 matching 7 bases. The length of the CDR3 is 16 residues. The germline CDR1 and CDR2 sequences are DFQATT and SNEGSKA (reference sequence). Germline trimming cut 3 bases from V and 5 bases from J; bases unmatched to any gene: 12. The CDR3: CSASPNTGTANEKLFF. The CDR3 nucleotides read TGCAGTGCTAGTCCTAATACCGGGACAGCAAATGAAAAACTGTTTTTT.

CDR3: CASSAGLADYNEQFF. In DNA, the CDR3 is TGCGCCAGCAGCGCCGGACTAGCGGACTACAATGAGCAGTTCTTC. V and J are TRBV5-1 and TRBJ2-1, with TRBD2 identical over 10 bases. Germline values: CDR1 SGHRS, CDR2 YFSETQ. V shed 4 bases and J 3 bases; nucleotides not matched to a gene: 4. This CDR3 comprises 15 residues.

V and J are TRBV7-8 and TRBJ2-7; D ambiguous. CDR3 length: 16 amino acids. V dropped 1 base and J dropped 0 bases, with 13 bases sitting between them. Germline loops: CDR1 SGHVS, CDR2 FQNEAQ. The CDR3 sequence: CASSLEGSWSSYEQYF. Here the CDR3 DNA reads TGTGCCAGCAGCTTAGAAGGCAGTTGGAGCTCCTACGAGCAGTACTTC.

By its share, this clone is medium-sized. The same CDR3 arises from other DNA sequences in this sample as well. The rearrangement uses TRBV29-1 and TRBJ2-7, with 9 positions matching TRBD2. Trimming at V came to 6 bases and at J to 3 bases, leaving 9 bases not matched to a gene. The CDR3 loop spans 14 amino acids. Germline CDR1 and CDR2: SQVTM and ANQGSEA. The CDR3 spells CSVGTGLASYEQYF. Written as DNA, the CDR3 is TGCAGCGTGGGAACTGGACTAGCGAGCTACGAGCAGTACTTC.

The gene calls are TRBV13 and TRBJ1-1; 7 positions agree with TRBD1. This CDR3 spans 18 amino acids. Germline V lookup: CDR1 PRHDT, CDR2 FYEKMQ (reference sequence). The V gene end was trimmed by 5 bases and the J gene end by 0 bases; junction bases not matched to a gene: 15. CDR3 region: CASSIDRAGGIMNTEAFF. The DNA of the CDR3 is TGTGCCAGCAGCATCGACAGGGCGGGAGGTATAATGAACACTGAAGCTTTCTTT.

This clone was observed a single time. V is TRBV24-1 and J is TRBJ1-5, with a weak D call TRBD1 (6 bases). Trimming stripped 2 bases from V and 6 bases from J, with 19 bases between. The CDR3 consists of 17 residues. Germline V lookup: CDR1 KGHDR, CDR2 SFDVKD. Here the CDR3 reads CATSDSNRAPRGQPQHF. CDR3 DNA sequence: TGTGCCACCAGTGATTCAAACAGGGCACCAAGGGGTCAGCCCCAGCATTTT.

The chain links TRBV4-1 to TRBJ1-5; tentative D call: TRBD1 (6 bases). This CDR3 comprises 14 residues. In germline, CDR1 is MGHRA, CDR2 YSYEKL. Trimming pared 3 bases from V and 5 bases from J, leaving 11 bases between. The CDR3, as DNA: TGCGCCAGCAGCCAGGGGGCTGATTATCAGCCCCAGCATTTT. Protein: CASSQGADYQPQHF.

The chain employs TRBV5-1 and TRBJ1-1; D perhaps matches TRBD1 (5 bases). This CDR3 has 16 residues. The V end lost 0 bases, the J end lost 3 bases, and 15 bases lay between the germline ends. Germline CDR1 SGHRS, CDR2 YFSETQ. CDR3 DNA sequence: TGCGCCAGCAGCTTGGGGCAGGGAAGGCTCTACACTGAAGCTTTCTTT. Translating gives CASSLGQGRLYTEAFF.

This clone showed up just a few times. The gene calls are TRBV7-9 and TRBJ2-7, with TRBD2 matching over 9 bases. The CDR3 is 15 residues long. Trimming at V came to 6 bases and at J to 0 bases, leaving 6 bases not matched to a gene. CDR1 SEHNR and CDR2 FQNEAQ come from the germline V gene (reference sequence). CDR3 DNA sequence: TGTGCCAGCAGGGGTAGCGGGGGAAGCTCCTACGAGCAGTACTTC. Encoded protein: CASRGSGGSSYEQYF.

The chain uses TRBV7-2 and TRBJ1-5, with 8 bases aligning to TRBD1. The CDR3 contains 14 residues. Germline CDR1 is SGHTA and CDR2 is FQGNSA. Trimming removed 5 bases from V and 5 bases from J; junction bases left unmatched: 5. CDR3 residues: CASSANRGDQPQHF. The CDR3 DNA is TGTGCCAGCAGCGCCAACAGGGGGGATCAGCCCCAGCATTTT.

This rearrangement joins TRBV9 to TRBJ2-3, with 12 bases aligning to TRBD2. V lost 0 bases to trimming and J lost 3 bases; unmatched junction nucleotides: 8. CDR3 size: 18 residues. CDR1 and CDR2 (germline): SGDLS, YYNGEE. CDR3: CASSVGTSGALATDTQYF. In nucleotides, the CDR3 is TGTGCCAGCAGCGTAGGGACTAGCGGGGCCCTAGCAACAGATACGCAGTATTTT.

The chain recombines TRBV24-1 with TRBJ2-3, with 8 bases identical to TRBD1. The CDR3 contains 15 residues. CDR1 and CDR2 from the germline V gene are KGHDR and SFDVKD. Germline trimming cut 7 bases from V and 3 bases from J; bases unmatched to any gene: 8. CDR3 sequence: CATSQTWTGTDTQYF. The CDR3 coding sequence is TGTGCCACCAGCCAAACCTGGACAGGGACAGATACGCAGTATTTT.

The chain links TRBV2 to TRBJ2-3; maybe TRBD1 (6 bases). Germline CDR1 and CDR2: SNHLY and FYNNEI. V was trimmed by 5 bases and J by 4 bases, leaving 13 bases between them. This CDR3 region has 14 residues. The CDR3 DNA sequence: TGTGCCAGCAGTACTCAACAGGGAGCAGATACGCAGTATTTT. As protein: CASSTQQGADTQYF.

This sequence joins TRBV7-3 and TRBJ1-1; unclear D gene. With 5 bases removed from V and 3 bases from J, the gap between germline ends came to 13 bases. Germline assignment: CDR1 SGHTA and CDR2 FQGTGA. CDR3 length: 14 residues. The CDR3, as DNA: TGTGCCAGCAGCCCCGCGTCGGGATACACTGAAGCTTTCTTT. It codes for CASSPASGYTEAFF.

The rearrangement joins TRBV5-1 to TRBJ1-3, with 7 bases fitting TRBD1. V shed 2 bases, J shed 0 bases, and the junction held 8 bases outside the gene matches. The CDR3 is 17 amino acids. CDR1 and CDR2 (germline): SGHRS, YFSETQ. CDR3: CASSLLPTGDSGNTIYF. CDR3 DNA: TGCGCCAGCAGCTTATTACCCACAGGGGACTCTGGAAACACCATATATTTT.

V and J are TRBV4-1 and TRBJ2-2; 14 bases line up with TRBD2. J gave up 5 bases and V 0 bases, and 8 bases lay outside the gene matches. CDR3 length: 19 residues. Germline V CDR1 and CDR2: MGHRA, YSYEKL. For the CDR3, the DNA is TGCGCCAGCAGCCAAGATGGGACTAGCGGGAGAGGGTGGACCGGGGAGCTGTTTTTT. This codes for CASSQDGTSGRGWTGELFF.

This clone was picked up one time. This rearrangement joins TRBV6-5 to TRBJ1-5; 7 nucleotides line up with TRBD1. The CDR3 is 15 amino acids. V lost 6 bases, J lost 3 bases, and 8 bases stayed unmatched. The germline V gene encodes CDR1 MNHEY and CDR2 SVGAGI. CDR3: CASSRDSQINQPQHF. CDR3 DNA: TGTGCCAGCAGCCGGGACAGCCAAATCAATCAGCCCCAGCATTTT.

The rearrangement joins TRBV13 to TRBJ2-1, with a tentative D call TRBD2 (6 bases). Per germline, CDR1 PRHDT and CDR2 FYEKMQ (reference sequence). This CDR3 region has 14 residues. V was cut by 1 base and J by 9 bases, with 13 bases left in between. The CDR3 bases are TGTGCCAGCAGCTTAGTAGCGGTCGGAAGTGAGCAGTTCTTC. Protein product: CASSLVAVGSEQFF.

J is TRBJ2-3 and V is TRBV7-9; 14 bases map to TRBD2. This CDR3 is built from 16 residues. Germline CDR1 SEHNR, CDR2 FQNEAQ (reference sequence). The junction had 5 bases not matched to a gene; V was cut back by 5 bases and J by 4 bases. As DNA, the CDR3 is TGTGCCAGCAGCCGTCGGACTAGCGGGGGGCCAGATACGCAGTATTTT. It specifies CASSRRTSGGPDTQYF.

This chain connects TRBV5-1 to TRBJ2-5; the match to TRBD1 covers 7 bases. The length of the CDR3 is 14 residues. Germline loops: CDR1 SGHRS, CDR2 YFSETQ. Unmatched junction bases numbered 5, after V lost 2 bases and J lost 4 bases. CDR3 DNA sequence: TGCGCCAGCAGCTTACAGGGGTCTTCAGAGACCCAGTACTTC. Translating it yields CASSLQGSSETQYF.

The rearrangement uses TRBV5-1 and TRBJ1-4; weak D call: TRBD1 (6 bases). V was shortened by 0 bases and J by 5 bases, with 8 bases between the two germline ends. The CDR3 length is 14 residues. Germline CDR1 reads SGHRS; CDR2 reads YFSETQ. CDR3 amino acids: CASSLAGANEKLFF. The CDR3, as DNA: TGCGCCAGCAGCTTGGCAGGGGCCAATGAAAAACTGTTTTTT. Looking up the rest from reference TRBV5-1 and TRBJ1-4 gives the full variable domain: KAGVTQTPRYLIKTRGQQVTLSCSPISGHRSVSWYQQTPGQGLQFLFEYFSETQRNKGNFPGRFSGRQFSNSRSEMNVSTLELGDSALYLCASSLAGANEKLFFGSGTQLSVL.